This record covers a single T cell receptor (beta chain). As yet, its antigen is unknown. This record belongs to a study of a mutant IDH1 vaccine in newly diagnosed glioma. Overall study findings and caveats: Pseudoprogression seemingly bore no relation to changes in top peripheral T cell clonotypes. Immune responses induced by the vaccine were seen in 93.3% of patients, spanning multiple MHC alleles.

Regarding time point: week 23, last vaccination. Each dose of the vaccine consisted of 300 ug of mutant IDH1 20-mer peptide, with topical imiquimod. In every donor, the tumor was a new WHO grade 3 or 4 IDH1-mutant, ATRX-lost astrocytoma. Data came from immunoSEQ multiplex PCR; TCRdb stores just in-frame clones and leaves some out. The data contain 40,000 to 45,000 clones, about 81% of them singletons. V dropped 3 bases and J dropped 1 base, with 19 bases sitting between them. The CDR3 consists of 17 residues. Looked up from germline, CDR1 is SGDLS and CDR2 is YYNGEE. The chain employs TRBV9 and TRBJ1-2, with a weak D call TRBD1 (5 bases). The sample in question was PBMCs, obtained from a glioma patient whose treatment included an IDH1 peptide vaccine. The sequence came from a young woman with glioma. Some clones in this sample may be carry-over from other donors' samples. Here the CDR3 DNA reads TGTGCCAGCAGCGCACAGCCCTCGGACACCATTAACTATGGCTACACCTTC. This encodes CASSAQPSDTINYGYTF.